The next 10 T cell receptor beta chains were all read from a single sample in a study of beta chain features in type 1 diabetes (dated by TCRdb to 2016 to 2019). Library creation used the immunoSEQ multiplex PCR assay. The entire isolated RNA was reverse transcribed using the High Capacity cDNA Reverse Transcription Kit, and thus expressed TCRB transcripts were sequenced. TCRdb provides this immuneACCESS table in a form limited to in-frame rearrangements. Some clones are lacking; in checked studies, under half of them reflect an unresolved V gene, and why the rest are absent is not known. Across this sample there are roughly 450,000 clones, with about 15% seen only once. The ten largest make up roughly 0.033% of the sample. The sequencing sample was made of naive CD4+ T cells from blood. The cell subset or site label here, explained by the study, means: true naive CD4+ T cells. These receptors came from a man aged 25-40 years in good health.

The gene calls are TRBV7-2 and TRBJ1-1; no definite D call. The CDR3 contains 13 residues. The V end lost 6 bases, the J end lost 5 bases, and 13 bases lay between the germline ends. Germline V gene sequence: CDR1 SGHTA, CDR2 FQGNSA. The CDR3 spells CASSPVRLTEAFF. In DNA, the CDR3 is TGTGCCAGCAGTCCCGTCCGGTTGACTGAAGCTTTCTTT.

There are a few counts of this clone. V and J are TRBV5-6 and TRBJ2-7; 8 bases fit TRBD1. Germline V gene lookup returns CDR1 SGHDT and CDR2 YYEEEE. This CDR3 comprises 14 residues. Unmatched junction bases numbered 9, after V lost 4 bases and J lost 6 bases. The CDR3: CASSLKTGAGEQYV. The CDR3 region has the DNA TGTGCCAGCAGCCTAAAGACAGGGGCGGGCGAGCAGTACGTC.

The rearrangement links TRBV30 to TRBJ1-3, with TRBD1 as a possible D gene (5 bases). The germline V gene has CDR1 GTSNPN and CDR2 SVGIG (reference sequence). V was pared by 2 bases and J by 1 base, with 15 bases between. The CDR3 runs 16 residues. The CDR3 region is CAWSSTGDFSGNTIYF. CDR3 in DNA: TGTGCCTGGAGTTCCACAGGTGATTTTTCTGGAAACACCATATATTTT.

This clone was observed a few times. The chain combines TRBV28 with TRBJ2-7; 7 bases map to TRBD1. Looked up from germline, CDR1 is MDHEN and CDR2 is SYDVKM. Trimming at V came to 4 bases and at J to 4 bases, leaving 4 bases not matched to a gene. The CDR3 extends over 13 amino acids. This CDR3 is CASSSTGLYEQYF. The DNA for the CDR3 is TGTGCCAGCAGTTCGACAGGGCTATACGAGCAGTACTTC.

The J gene is TRBJ1-3, the V gene TRBV6-6, with D possibly TRBD1 on 5 matching bases. The CDR3 is made up of 16 amino acids. CDR1 MNHNY and CDR2 SVGAGI come from the germline V gene (reference sequence). V was cut by 7 bases and J by 2 bases, with 18 bases left in between. The CDR3 sequence is CASNLSRGNPGNTIYF. In nucleotides, the CDR3 is TGTGCCAGCAACCTCTCTCGGGGGAACCCTGGAAACACCATATATTTT.

This clone was seen more than once but under ten times. This chain's CDR3 is CASRRGNLGRYTF. CDR3 bases: TGTGCCAGCAGACGAGGGAACCTGGGCCGATACACCTTC. This chain links TRBV6-5 with TRBJ1-2; no clear D gene. This CDR3 is 13 amino acids long. The V gene's germline CDR1 is MNHEY and CDR2 SVGAGI. The ends were cut back, 6 bases at V and 11 bases at J, with 19 bases in the middle.

The chain employs TRBV9 and TRBJ2-5, with D tentatively TRBD1 (5 bases). CDR1 SGDLS and CDR2 YYNGEE come from the germline V gene. This CDR3 spans 14 amino acids. Trimming took off 3 bases at V and 2 bases at J, with 11 bases between the two ends. The CDR3 region is CASSGGGSQETQYF. DNA of the CDR3: TGTGCCAGCAGCGGGGGCGGAAGTCAAGAGACCCAGTACTTC.

This rearrangement joins TRBV20-1 to TRBJ2-1; D uncertain. Between the trimmed V and J ends, which lost 6 bases and 6 bases, there was a span of 9 bases. Germline-derived CDR1 and CDR2 are DFQATT and SNEGSKA (reference sequence). CDR3 length: 11 amino acids. The CDR3 DNA sequence: TGCAGTGCCGTAGAGGTCAATGAGCAGTTCTTC. This encodes CSAVEVNEQFF.

The table lists this clone with a few counts. This chain joins TRBV5-4 and TRBJ2-3; D remains ambiguous. Germline loops: CDR1 SGHNT, CDR2 YYREEE (reference sequence). The V and J ends lost 4 bases and 0 bases respectively, with 12 bases between them. The length of the CDR3 is 15 residues. The CDR3 region is CASSRSLGSTDTQYF. The DNA of the CDR3 is TGTGCCAGCAGCCGCTCTCTAGGGAGCACAGATACGCAGTATTTT.

This clone was observed a handful of times. The chain has TRBV25-1 and TRBJ2-7; 10 nucleotides align to TRBD1. Per the germline V gene, CDR1 is MGHDK and CDR2 is SYGVNS. The V segment lost 5 bases and the J segment 2 bases; nucleotides outside the gene matches: 3. The CDR3 consists of 14 residues. CDR3 loop: CASSRGTGAYEQYF. CDR3 DNA sequence: TGTGCCAGCAGTCGCGGGACAGGGGCCTACGAGCAGTACTTC.